This note documents a single TCR beta chain sequence. No antigen is known for it. The data originate from a study of OX40 agonist ivuxolimab in advanced cancers. Findings and limits, study-wide: The specificity for antigen of the expanded peripheral T cells was not determined.

From germline, CDR1 is SGHAT and CDR2 FQNNGV. The germline V and J ends were trimmed by 5 bases and 0 bases, with 17 bases remaining between them. The CDR3 runs to 17 residues. Data came from immunoSEQ multiplex PCR; TCRdb stores just in-frame clones and leaves some out. The table shows around 50,000 clones, with 81% occurring only once. This TCR was recovered from an adult with an advanced solid tumor such as melanoma, head and neck, liver or kidney cancer. This sequence joins TRBV11-2 and TRBJ1-5, with D perhaps TRBD1 (6 bases). Sequencing used CD4+ or CD8+ T cells sorted from blood, obtained in a trial of the OX40 agonist ivuxolimab. Here the CDR3 DNA reads TGTGCCAGCAGCCCCGCCGGGACATTGAATAGCAATCAGCCCCAGCATTTT. Protein sequence: CASSPAGTLNSNQPQHF.